This TCR beta chain was sequenced during a study of control samples from healthy donors and cancer patients. This table comes from immunoSEQ multiplex PCR, and its TCRdb copy is limited to in-frame clones, with some not included. Here the sample spans 150,000 to 180,000 clones, about 93% being singletons. The germline V and J ends were trimmed by 0 bases and 7 bases, with 9 bases remaining between them. This CDR3 comprises 13 residues. Germline assignment: CDR1 ENHRY and CDR2 SYGVKD. V usage is TRBV10-3 and J usage is TRBJ2-5; D remains ambiguous. Sequencing was carried out using blood. This TCR was recovered from a man aged 50 to 59 in good health. CDR3: CAISESQEGTQYF. As DNA, the CDR3 is TGTGCCATCAGTGAGTCGCAAGAAGGGACCCAGTACTTC.